The 8 T cell receptor beta chains below come from one sample, sequenced in a study of blood T cell repertoires in COVID-19 (dated by TCRdb to the early 2020s). Receptors were amplified or captured by the immunoSEQ multiplex PCR assay. TCRdb mirrors the immuneACCESS table, restricted to in-frame sequences. Some clones are absent from its copies; in checked studies, under half trace to an unresolved V gene, and the reason for the others is unknown. A total of around 100,000 clones appear in this sample, around 80% of them only once. The ten largest account for 24% of the sample. The sample taken for sequencing was peripheral blood. Receptors originate from a human donor in a cohort sampled during active COVID-19.

The chain carries TRBV24-1 and TRBJ2-2; weak D call: TRBD2 (6 bases). Germline V lookup: CDR1 KGHDR, CDR2 SFDVKD. V lost 4 bases and J lost 2, with 10 bases in between. CDR3 size: 15 residues. The CDR3 DNA follows: TGTGCCACCAGTGAACTGGGACTTAACACCGGGGAGCTGTTTTTT. Translated: CATSELGLNTGELFF.

The chain employs TRBV16 and TRBJ1-5, with D possibly matching TRBD1 (5 bases). The CDR3 length is 14 residues. Germline CDR1 reads KGHSY; CDR2 reads FQNENV. The V end was cut by 4 bases, the J end by 5 bases, with 12 bases between. CDR3 nucleotide sequence: TGTGCCAGCAGCCCCGACAGCAATTATCAGCCCCAGCATTTT. Translation gives CASSPDSNYQPQHF.

The chain combines TRBV7-9 with TRBJ2-1; TRBD1 is a possible D gene (8 bases). CDR3 length: 15 residues. The germline V and J ends were trimmed by 5 bases and 8 bases, with 19 bases remaining between them. The germline gives CDR1 SEHNR, CDR2 FQNEAQ (reference sequence). CDR3 region: CASSQGNRGRDEQFF. The CDR3 nucleotides read TGTGCCAGCAGCCAGGGGAACAGGGGGAGGGATGAGCAGTTCTTC.

The chain couples TRBV18 to TRBJ2-7, with TRBD2 matching over 7 bases. The V and J ends lost 2 bases and 3 bases, in that order; junction bases with no gene match: 7. Germline V CDR1 and CDR2: KGHSH, LQKENI. CDR3 size: 15 residues. The CDR3 DNA reads as TGTGCCAGCTCACCATCCGGACTAGTGATCTACGAGCAGTACTTC. Its protein is CASSPSGLVIYEQYF. The complete variable domain, with remaining parts taken from reference TRBV18 and TRBJ2-7, reads NAGVMQNPRHLVRRRGQEARLRCSPMKGHSHVYWYRQLPEEGLKFMVYLQKENIIDESGMPKERFSAEFPKEGPSILRIQQVVRGDSAAYFCASSPSGLVIYEQYFGPGTRLTVT.

The CDR3: CASSLTRTGTDQPQHF. The CDR3 DNA sequence: TGTGCCAGTAGTCTAACACGGACAGGAACGGATCAGCCCCAGCATTTT. The J gene is TRBJ1-5, the V gene TRBV19, with 7 bases fitting TRBD1. The length of the CDR3 is 16 residues. Per germline, CDR1 LNHDA and CDR2 SQIVND (reference sequence). V trimming: 5 bases; J trimming: 5 bases; junction bases outside the gene matches: 12.

V gene TRBV5-1 combines with J gene TRBJ2-1, with D tentatively TRBD1 (6 bases). Per the germline V gene, CDR1 is SGHRS and CDR2 is YFSETQ. Trimming removed 0 bases from V and 13 bases from J, with 20 bases in between. CDR3 size: 15 residues. The CDR3 region is CASSLGVDRGRGQFF. The CDR3 coding sequence is TGCGCCAGCAGCTTGGGCGTGGACAGAGGTCGGGGTCAGTTCTTC.

V is TRBV5-5 and J is TRBJ2-7; D gene unclear. CDR3 length equals 14 residues. Trimming removed 0 bases at V and 6 bases at J, with 13 bases between. The germline gives CDR1 SGHKS, CDR2 YYEKEE (reference sequence). DNA of the CDR3: TGTGCCAGCAGCTTGGTGTTCGACTCTAGCGAGCAGTACTTC. Translation gives CASSLVFDSSEQYF.

This clone was observed a single time. The chain carries TRBV5-1 and TRBJ2-5; weak D call: TRBD1 (6 bases). V was pared by 3 bases and J by 2 bases, with 11 bases between. The CDR3 has 14 residues. Germline lookup yields CDR1 SGHRS and CDR2 YFSETQ. The CDR3 is CASSSGTPQETQYF. As DNA, the CDR3 is TGCGCCAGCAGCTCAGGGACACCACAAGAGACCCAGTACTTC.